This T cell receptor beta chain emerged from a study of blood T cell repertoires in COVID-19. Overall study: Specimens from acute and convalescent COVID-19 originated in the United States, Italy and Spain. The cDNA or gDNA used as material had been derived from T cells, B-cell-depleted T cells, or PBMCs.

The CDR3 has 16 amino acids. Germline lookup yields CDR1 SGHRS and CDR2 YFSETQ. V shed 4 bases, J shed 2 bases, and the junction held 10 bases outside the gene matches. In the original processing: Scientists estimated how many nucleated cells there were by amplifying reference gene primers. Method: immunoSEQ multiplex PCR; TCRdb's copy keeps in-frame clones and lacks some. V and J calls plus clone size are reproduced from that table; the DNA served to infer D and trimming. This table holds some 60,000 clones, roughly 88% found once. The sequence came from a man between 60 and 75 years old with acute or convalescent COVID-19. The chain carries TRBV5-1 and TRBJ2-5; 8 bases fit TRBD2. The specimen was peripheral blood. CDR3 in DNA: TGCGCCAGCAGCCGGACCGGCCGGGAGGGGCAAGAGACCCAGTACTTC. Encoded protein: CASSRTGREGQETQYF. Supplemented by reference TRBV5-1 and TRBJ2-5, the full variable domain reads KAGVTQTPRYLIKTRGQQVTLSCSPISGHRSVSWYQQTPGQGLQFLFEYFSETQRNKGNFPGRFSGRQFSNSRSEMNVSTLELGDSALYLCASSRTGREGQETQYFGPGTRLLVL.